This T cell receptor beta chain is drawn from a study of T-cell reconstitution after alpha-beta-depleted transplantation in children. Unmatched junction bases numbered 3, after V lost 0 bases and J lost 10 bases. The CDR3 is 15 amino acids. Germline V lookup: CDR1 MGHRA, CDR2 YSYEKL. Unique molecular identifiers were incorporated into the prepared TCRbeta library. TCRdb re-derived calls from the PCR reads in MiXCR, one entry per CDR3 protein. The sample shows some 200,000 distinct CDR3 sequences, 9.7% of them seen only once. The chain carries TRBV4-1 and TRBJ1-6, with TRBD1 matching over 10 bases. The source material was PBMCs from the stem cell graft donor, sampled from the stem cell graft. The origin of this receptor is a human donor who donated a stem cell graft to a child with SCID. Written as DNA, the CDR3 is TGCGCCAGCAGCCAAGAGGGACAGGGGAGATCACCCCTCCACTTT. Its translation is CASSQEGQGRSPLHF.